The clone carrying this T cell receptor (beta chain) was observed a few times. Antigen specificity is unknown. This record belongs to a study of human T cells and chemical hapten exposure. General observations from the study: The study found that DPC sensitization did not change TCRs above 1 in 1000 frequency.

Germline V gives CDR1 DFQATT, CDR2 SNEGSKA (reference sequence). CDR3 length: 16 residues. V lost 6 bases and J lost 8, with 25 bases in between. Unique molecular identifiers were affixed to discrete cDNA molecules within the library. From the reads, TCRdb called clonotypes with MiXCR, one entry per CDR3 protein. The table shows about 120,000 distinct CDR3 sequences, with 6.5% to 10% occurring only once. The study extracted total RNA from unfractionated whole blood. The origin of this receptor is a human donor in good health. Some clones in this sample may be carry-over from other donors' samples. Sequencing was carried out using whole blood. The chain carries TRBV20-1 and TRBJ1-4; TRBD1 is a possible D gene (6 bases). The chain's CDR3 is CSATENTGLYREKLFF. The CDR3 DNA follows: TGCAGTGCGACCGAGAATACAGGGCTTTACAGAGAAAAACTGTTTTTT.